These 29 T cell receptor beta chains share one sample of origin, sequenced in a study of blood T cell repertoires in COVID-19 (TCRdb year 2020). The library relied on the immunoSEQ multiplex PCR assay. Imported from immuneACCESS, the table was reduced by TCRdb to in-frame sequences with V and J called. These copies leave out some clones; in studies compared against another copy, an unresolved V gene accounts for under half, and the cause of the remainder is not known. This sample has some 240,000 clones in its table, and approximately 80% of those were observed once. Clones ranked in the top ten supply roughly 12% of the sample. The source material was peripheral blood. These receptors came from a human donor in a cohort sampled during active COVID-19.

The chain couples TRBV6-2 or TRBV6-3 to TRBJ2-7; D perhaps matches TRBD2 (5 bases). The length of the CDR3 is 14 residues. Germline lookup yields CDR1 MNHEY and CDR2 SVGEGT. Trimming cost V 5 bases and J 1 base, with 12 bases left between them. The CDR3 region is CASSGPGWSYEQYF. The CDR3 bases are TGTGCCAGCAGTGGGCCGGGGTGGTCCTACGAGCAGTACTTC.

This clone came up a few times. The V and J genes are TRBV30 and TRBJ1-3; D gene ambiguous. Germline assignment: CDR1 GTSNPN and CDR2 SVGIG (reference sequence). CDR3 length: 15 amino acids. Deletions cut 0 bases from V and 0 bases from J, with 9 bases between. CDR3 sequence reads: CAWSVGSLSGNTIYF. CDR3 coding DNA: TGTGCCTGGAGTGTCGGGAGCCTCTCTGGAAACACCATATATTTT.

This clone was found a few times. This chain uses TRBV7-3 with TRBJ1-5, with D possibly matching TRBD1 (5 bases). Germline CDR1 reads SGHTA; CDR2 reads FQGTGA. Trimming took off 3 bases at V and 2 bases at J, with 8 bases between the two ends. The CDR3 is 14 residues long. This chain's CDR3 is CASSLGGGNQPQHF. In nucleotides, the CDR3 is TGTGCCAGCAGCTTGGGAGGGGGCAATCAGCCCCAGCATTTT.

V is TRBV3-1 (or the pseudogene TRBV3-2) and J is TRBJ2-1, with TRBD2 matching 10 bases. The J segment lost 1 base and the V segment lost 6 bases, leaving 12 bases of the junction unmatched. CDR1 and CDR2 (germline): LGHDT, YNNKEL (reference sequence). The CDR3 is 18 residues long. CDR3 sequence (DNA): TGTGCCAGCAGTAGAGCAAGCGGGAGGGCAAGGTCCTACAATGAGCAGTTCTTC. It translates to CASSRASGRARSYNEQFF.

V and J are TRBV6-5 and TRBJ2-7, with 7 bases fitting TRBD1. Germline V gives CDR1 MNHEY, CDR2 SVGAGI. The CDR3 has 13 amino acids. Trimming removed 6 bases from V and 7 bases from J; junction bases left unmatched: 9. CDR3 sequence (DNA): TGTGCCAGCAGAACAGGGGAGTCGCGGGAGCAGTACTTC. Protein sequence: CASRTGESREQYF.

The gene calls are TRBV5-4 and TRBJ2-7; TRBD1 is a possible D gene (5 bases). The CDR3 spans 13 residues. Germline loops: CDR1 SGHNT, CDR2 YYREEE (reference sequence). V was trimmed by 2 bases and J by 4 bases, leaving 10 bases between them. CDR3 loop: CASSFETAYEQYF. The CDR3 coding sequence is TGTGCCAGCAGCTTTGAGACAGCATACGAGCAGTACTTC.

The chain joins TRBV9 to TRBJ2-3; D not certain. Deletions cut 0 bases from V and 1 base from J, with 18 bases between. Per the germline V gene, CDR1 is SGDLS and CDR2 is YYNGEE. CDR3 length: 18 residues. CDR3 sequence (DNA): TGTGCCAGCAGCGTAGCGTTTGGGCTGGGTTTTGGCACAGATACGCAGTATTTT. It is translated as CASSVAFGLGFGTDTQYF. Full variable domain (outside the CDR3, taken from reference TRBV9 and TRBJ2-3): DSGVTQTPKHLITATGQRVTLRCSPRSGDLSVYWYQQSLDQGLQFLIQYYNGEERAKGNILERFSAQQFPDLHSELNLSSLELGDSALYFCASSVAFGLGFGTDTQYFGPGTRLTVL.

This rearrangement joins TRBV21-1 to TRBJ1-5. TRBV21-1 is given as a pseudogene. CDR3 length: 20 residues. CDR3 in amino acids: CASSKGGGGRIQNSNQPQHF. Here the CDR3 DNA reads TGTGCCAGCAGCAAAGGAGGAGGTGGTCGGATTCAAAATAGCAATCAGCCCCAGCATTTT.

The V call is TRBV7-9, the J call TRBJ1-3; D remains ambiguous. CDR3 length: 17 amino acids. Germline loops: CDR1 SEHNR, CDR2 FQNEAQ (reference sequence). V gave up 3 bases and J gave up 0 bases, with 15 bases separating them. The CDR3 spells CASSLGSLGNSGNTIYF. The CDR3 bases are TGTGCCAGCAGCTTGGGTTCCCTCGGGAACTCTGGAAACACCATATATTTT.

This clone has just one count. The V gene is TRBV5-6, the J gene TRBJ2-7; 12 positions match TRBD2. The trim removed 1 base at V and 4 bases at J, leaving 3 bases unmatched. The CDR3 loop spans 15 amino acids. Germline CDR1 is SGHDT and CDR2 is YYEEEE. In DNA, the CDR3 is TGTGCCAGCAGCTTGAGGACTAGCGGGATATACGAGCAGTACTTC. Translating gives CASSLRTSGIYEQYF.

The gene calls are TRBV27 and TRBJ2-1, with 9 positions matching TRBD1. J was trimmed by 9 bases and V by 3 bases; bases with no gene match: 12. The CDR3 has 16 amino acids. Germline V gives CDR1 MNHEY, CDR2 SMNVEV (reference sequence). This CDR3 reads CASSLSGTGLLGEQFF. Written as DNA, the CDR3 is TGTGCCAGCAGTTTGTCCGGGACAGGGTTATTAGGTGAGCAGTTCTTC.

About this clone: In the same sample, other DNA sequences code for this CDR3. The chain is built from TRBV18 and TRBJ2-7; possibly TRBD1 for D (6 bases). The CDR3 consists of 13 residues. CDR1 is KGHSH, CDR2 LQKENI, per germline. V lost 2 bases and J 5 bases, leaving 10 bases between the germline ends. This CDR3 is CASSPVQGHEQYF. CDR3 sequence (DNA): TGTGCCAGCTCACCAGTACAGGGCCACGAGCAGTACTTC. The full variable domain, in which reference TRBV18 and TRBJ2-7 provide the parts outside the CDR3, is NAGVMQNPRHLVRRRGQEARLRCSPMKGHSHVYWYRQLPEEGLKFMVYLQKENIIDESGMPKERFSAEFPKEGPSILRIQQVVRGDSAAYFCASSPVQGHEQYFGPGTRLTVT.

This clone was seen only once. The chain links TRBV18 to TRBJ1-5, with D maybe TRBD1 (5 bases). The length of the CDR3 is 17 residues. Germline V CDR1 and CDR2: KGHSH, LQKENI. The ends were cut back, 0 bases at V and 0 bases at J, with 12 bases in the middle. CDR3 in DNA: TGTGCCAGCTCACCACCGGGGAGGGGCCATAGCAATCAGCCCCAGCATTTT. It translates to CASSPPGRGHSNQPQHF.

The chain is built from TRBV6-5 and TRBJ1-2, with 9 bases lining up with TRBD1. The CDR3 runs to 16 residues. Unmatched junction bases numbered 6, after V lost 4 bases and J lost 0 bases. CDR1 is MNHEY, CDR2 SVGAGI, per germline. The CDR3, as DNA: TGTGCCAGCAGTTCCCCGCGGGACAGGGCTAACTATGGCTACACCTTC. Translation: CASSSPRDRANYGYTF.

CDR3 in amino acids: CATRFGHSKTEAFF. CDR3 DNA: TGTGCCACCAGATTCGGACATTCGAAAACTGAAGCTTTCTTT. The chain combines TRBV15 with TRBJ1-1; D might be TRBD1 (5 bases). With 6 bases removed from V and 5 bases from J, the gap between germline ends came to 16 bases. The CDR3 extends over 14 amino acids. Per germline, CDR1 LNHNV and CDR2 YYDKDF (reference sequence). Based on the CDR3 plus reference TRBV15 and TRBJ1-1, the full variable domain is DAMVIQNPRYQVTQFGKPVTLSCSQTLNHNVMYWYQQKSSQAPKLLFHYYDKDFNNEADTPDNFQSRRPNTSFCFLDIRSPGLGDTAMYLCATRFGHSKTEAFFGQGTRLTVV.

The V and J genes are TRBV10-3 and TRBJ2-5; a possible D gene is TRBD1 (8 bases). This CDR3 is built from 14 residues. CDR1 ENHRY and CDR2 SYGVKD come from the germline V gene. V lost 11 bases and J 2 bases, leaving 18 bases between the germline ends. The CDR3 DNA follows: TGTGCCTCGACAGACAGGGGACTACAAGAGACCCAGTACTTC. Protein sequence: CASTDRGLQETQYF.

The rearrangement joins TRBV3-1 (or the pseudogene TRBV3-2) to TRBJ1-2, with 8 nucleotides matching TRBD1. V lost 4 bases to trimming and J lost 8 bases; unmatched junction nucleotides: 9. Germline CDR1 reads LGHDT; CDR2 reads YNNKEL (reference sequence). This CDR3 is 14 amino acids long. The CDR3, as DNA: TGTGCCAGCAGCCGGGGACAGGCCTCCTCGGGCTACACCTTC. Translation: CASSRGQASSGYTF.

The rearrangement uses TRBV11-3 and TRBJ2-3, with 9 bases aligning to TRBD2. The CDR3 runs to 14 residues. V was pared by 4 bases and J by 4 bases, with 3 bases of the junction left unmatched. The germline V gene encodes CDR1 SGHNT and CDR2 YENEEA. The CDR3 DNA reads TGTGCCAGCAGCTCCAGCGGGAGGTCAGATACGCAGTATTTT. Amino acid sequence: CASSSSGRSDTQYF.

The chain uses TRBV5-6 and TRBJ1-6; D call uncertain. The germline V and J ends were trimmed by 0 bases and 12 bases, with 16 bases remaining between them. There are 15 residues in the CDR3. The V gene's germline CDR1 is SGHDT and CDR2 YYEEEE. CDR3 residues: CASSLGEASWRPLHF. As DNA, the CDR3 is TGTGCCAGCAGCTTGGGGGAGGCTTCTTGGAGACCCCTCCACTTT.

This clone has just one count. The rearrangement joins TRBV11-2 to TRBJ2-3; D might be TRBD1 (5 bases). This CDR3 is 17 amino acids long. Germline CDR1 is SGHAT and CDR2 is FQNNGV. V lost 6 bases and J lost 3, with 22 bases in between. The CDR3 reads CASRPGYRPLETDTQYF. Written as DNA, the CDR3 is TGTGCCAGCAGGCCTGGTTACAGGCCACTCGAAACAGATACGCAGTATTTT.

The chain employs TRBV2 and TRBJ1-4, with D uncertain. Germline CDR1 and CDR2: SNHLY and FYNNEI. The CDR3 contains 14 residues. V was clipped by 4 bases and J by 5 bases, with 11 bases between them. CDR3 sequence reads: CASSVPDSNEKLFF. The CDR3 DNA reads TGTGCCAGCAGTGTGCCAGACTCCAATGAAAAACTGTTTTTT.

The chain is built from TRBV29-1 and TRBJ2-2, with D possibly TRBD2 on 5 matching bases. The CDR3 loop spans 12 amino acids. CDR1 and CDR2 (germline): SQVTM, ANQGSEA. V was clipped by 6 bases and J by 7 bases, with 12 bases between them. Written as DNA, the CDR3 is TGCAGCGTCGGGGTTACGATCGGGGAGCTGTTTTTT. Its translation: CSVGVTIGELFF.

This clone was detected a few times. The gene calls are TRBV7-9 and TRBJ2-2, with 11 bases identical to TRBD2. The ends lost 5 bases at V and 4 bases at J; junction bases unmatched: 6. The germline CDR1 and CDR2 sequences are SEHNR and FQNEAQ (reference sequence). This CDR3 comprises 16 residues. CDR3 amino acids: CASSAGLAEGTGELFF. The CDR3 DNA follows: TGTGCCAGCAGCGCGGGACTAGCGGAGGGCACCGGGGAGCTGTTTTTT.

This rearrangement joins TRBV7-8 to TRBJ1-6; 7 bases agree with TRBD1. J gave up 9 bases and V 5 bases, and 13 bases lay outside the gene matches. CDR3 size: 16 residues. The germline CDR1 and CDR2 sequences are SGHVS and FQNEAQ. The CDR3 spells CASSPAGQIEPSPLHF. In nucleotides, the CDR3 is TGTGCCAGCAGCCCAGCGGGACAGATAGAACCTTCACCCCTCCACTTT. Variable domain in full (rest from reference TRBV7-8 and TRBJ1-6): GAGVSQSPRYKVAKRGQDVALRCDPISGHVSLFWYQQALGQGPEFLTYFQNEAQLDKSGLPSDRFFAERPEGSVSTLKIQRTQQEDSAVYLCASSPAGQIEPSPLHFGNGTRLTVT.

CDR3 sequence (DNA): TGTGCCAGTACCCTGGGACAGGGTGAGGGCGAGCAGTACTTC. It translates to CASTLGQGEGEQYF. The V gene is TRBV19, the J gene TRBJ2-7, with 9 bases that match TRBD1. CDR1 is LNHDA and CDR2 is SQIVND in the germline V gene (reference sequence). The CDR3 has 14 residues. The J segment lost 6 bases and the V segment lost 7 bases, leaving 10 bases of the junction unmatched.

This clone occurred many times. This rearrangement joins TRBV3-1 (or the pseudogene TRBV3-2) to TRBJ2-5, with a weak D call TRBD2 (5 bases). Germline CDR1 LGHDT, CDR2 YNNKEL (reference sequence). V gave up 7 bases and J gave up 2 bases, with 11 bases separating them. The CDR3 sequence is 13 residues long. The CDR3 sequence is CASNRGQQETQYF. For the CDR3, the DNA is TGTGCCAGCAACCGGGGTCAACAAGAGACCCAGTACTTC.

This clone was found a few times. The chain uses TRBV4-1 and TRBJ1-6; tentative D call: TRBD1 (6 bases). Trimming removed 0 bases from V and 3 bases from J, with 15 bases in between. From germline, CDR1 is MGHRA and CDR2 YSYEKL. The CDR3 contains 18 residues. CDR3 in amino acids: CASSQDWKQGGYNSPLHF. The CDR3 DNA follows: TGCGCCAGCAGCCAAGATTGGAAACAGGGCGGCTATAATTCACCCCTCCACTTT.

The chain links TRBV30 to TRBJ1-3; the D is unclear. V lost 0 bases to trimming and J lost 0 bases, with 12 bases between them. The CDR3 is 16 residues long. The germline gives CDR1 GTSNPN, CDR2 SVGIG (reference sequence). The CDR3 region has the DNA TGTGCCTGGAGTGTACGCAGGCAAAGCTCTGGAAACACCATATATTTT. Translating it yields CAWSVRRQSSGNTIYF.

This sequence joins TRBV6-5 and TRBJ2-3; possibly TRBD1 for D (6 bases). Trimming removed 5 bases from V and 3 bases from J, with 9 bases in between. The CDR3 has 13 residues. Germline CDR1 reads MNHEY; CDR2 reads SVGAGI. This chain's CDR3 is CASSTDRTDTQYF. CDR3 DNA sequence: TGTGCCAGCAGTACCGACAGGACAGATACGCAGTATTTT.